The T cell receptor beta chain described here comes from a study of human T cells and chemical hapten exposure. At the level of the study: Application of 0.01% DPC to the upper back was done by patch test, with a reading at 6 days. General study findings and limits: Patch test score rose with PT1 expanded TCRs, significant at 8, 16, 32, not 4.

Worth noting for this clonotype: Antigen unknown. A junction end diverges from the germline sequence, so it may reflect a read error.

For the library, individual cDNA molecules each received unique molecular identifiers. Each CDR3 protein is one row after TCRdb ran MiXCR on the RACE reads. The sample lists a few hundred thousand distinct CDR3 sequences; 5% to 6.5% were seen once. This CDR3 is built from 15 residues. Germline-derived CDR1 and CDR2 are SGHTA and FQGTGA. Time point here: pre-sensitization, week 0. Stated treatment: therapeutic diphenylcyclopropenone sensitization with weekly scalp DPC. At every patch-test visit, blood was drawn before the patch test was applied. This TCR was sampled from a woman under 30 with alopecia areata. Some clones in this sample may be carry-over from other donors' samples. This chain uses TRBV7-3 with TRBJ2-7, with a weak D call TRBD1 (7 bases). Here the sequenced sample was whole blood, taken in connection with sensitization to the hapten diphenylcyclopropenone (DPC). The CDR3 protein is CASSPLQGGLSEQHF. In DNA form, the CDR3 reads TGTGCCAGCAGCCCCCTCCAGGGGGGATTAAGCGAGCAGCACTTC.